These 2 T cell receptor beta chains share one sample of origin, sequenced in a study of cytomegalovirus exposure and HLA in healthy donors. The PCR made use of 60 Vbeta and 13 Jbeta primers. Sequencing used immunoSEQ multiplex PCR; TCRdb keeps in-frame clones, though not all of them. Here the sample spans under 130,000 clones, more than 70% being singletons. The material sequenced was PBMCs. These receptors were obtained from a man aged 25-45 years in good health and CMV-seronegative.

This rearrangement joins TRBV13 to TRBJ2-7, with D perhaps TRBD1 (6 bases). Trimming left V 0 bases short and J 7 bases short, with 7 bases between. Germline V CDR1 and CDR2: PRHDT, FYEKMQ (reference sequence). The CDR3 consists of 12 residues. The CDR3 reads CASSLGGQEQYF. CDR3 nucleotides: TGTGCCAGCAGCTTAGGAGGACAGGAGCAGTACTTC.

The rearrangement links TRBV6-5 to TRBJ1-1; weak D call: TRBD1 (5 bases). The V and J ends lost 5 bases and 1 base respectively, with 11 bases between them. Germline values: CDR1 MNHEY, CDR2 SVGAGI. The CDR3 sequence is 14 residues long. The chain's CDR3 is CASSELGGNTEAFF. In DNA, the CDR3 is TGTGCCAGCAGTGAACTGGGGGGGAACACTGAAGCTTTCTTT.